This TCR beta chain was sequenced during a study of cytomegalovirus exposure and HLA in healthy donors. Study-wide context: Assignment to the Caucasian-associated ancestry cluster applied to roughly 80% of the approximately 420 genotyped donors.

Points from the study as a whole: There were some 150 TCR beta chains listed as cytomegalovirus-associated. Sequencing artifact likely explains a cluster of highly shared sequence variants. In a later analysis, HLA-C alleles had the fewest associated TCRs, DRB1 alleles the most.

The PCR used 60 Vbeta and 13 Jbeta primers. Produced via immunoSEQ multiplex PCR; TCRdb's table is partial and in-frame only. Here the sample spans tens of thousands of clones, roughly 80% being singletons. CDR1 KGHSH and CDR2 LQKENI come from the germline V gene. The CDR3 has 13 amino acids. V gave up 5 bases and J gave up 2 bases, with 9 bases separating them. This clone was counted between two and nine times. The antigen is not known. Sequencing was performed on PBMCs. This sequence joins TRBV18 and TRBJ1-2; D ambiguous. This sequence was found in a woman in her forties in good health and CMV-seronegative. CDR3 DNA sequence: TGTGCCAGCTCAGAAACGGGGAACTATGGCTACACCTTC. This translates into CASSETGNYGYTF. Based on the CDR3 plus reference TRBV18 and TRBJ1-2, the full variable domain is NAGVMQNPRHLVRRRGQEARLRCSPMKGHSHVYWYRQLPEEGLKFMVYLQKENIIDESGMPKERFSAEFPKEGPSILRIQQVVRGDSAAYFCASSETGNYGYTFGSGTRLTVV.